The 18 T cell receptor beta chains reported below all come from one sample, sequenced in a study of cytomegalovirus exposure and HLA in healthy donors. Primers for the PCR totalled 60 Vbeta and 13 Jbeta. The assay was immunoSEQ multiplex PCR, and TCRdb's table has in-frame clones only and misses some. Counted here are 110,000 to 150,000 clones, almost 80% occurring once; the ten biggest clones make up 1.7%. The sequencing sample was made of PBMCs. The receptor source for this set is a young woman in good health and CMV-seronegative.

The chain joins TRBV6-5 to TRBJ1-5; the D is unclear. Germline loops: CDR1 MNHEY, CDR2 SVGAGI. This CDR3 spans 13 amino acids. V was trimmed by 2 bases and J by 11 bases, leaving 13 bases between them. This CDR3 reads CASSYPPASAQHF. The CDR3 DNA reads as TGTGCCAGCAGTTACCCACCCGCTTCAGCCCAGCATTTT.

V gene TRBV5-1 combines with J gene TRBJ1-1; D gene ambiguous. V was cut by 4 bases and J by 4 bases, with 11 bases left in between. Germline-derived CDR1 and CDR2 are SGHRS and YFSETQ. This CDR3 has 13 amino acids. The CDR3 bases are TGCGCCAGCAGCGTCGCGGGATTCACTGAAGCTTTCTTT. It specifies CASSVAGFTEAFF.

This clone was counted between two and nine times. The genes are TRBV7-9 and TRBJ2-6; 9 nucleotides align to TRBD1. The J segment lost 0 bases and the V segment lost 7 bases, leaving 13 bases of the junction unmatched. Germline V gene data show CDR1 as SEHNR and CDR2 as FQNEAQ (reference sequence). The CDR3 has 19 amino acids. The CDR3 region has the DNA TGTGCCAGCACCATTATCCCCGGGACAGGGACCTCTGGGGCCAACGTCCTGACTTTC. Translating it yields CASTIIPGTGTSGANVLTF.

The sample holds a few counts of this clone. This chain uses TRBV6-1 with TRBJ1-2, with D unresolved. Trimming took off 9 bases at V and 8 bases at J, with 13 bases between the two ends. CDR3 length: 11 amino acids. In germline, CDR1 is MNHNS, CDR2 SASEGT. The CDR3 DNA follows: TGTGCCAGTCATGCGGGTAGGGGCTACACCTTC. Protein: CASHAGRGYTF.

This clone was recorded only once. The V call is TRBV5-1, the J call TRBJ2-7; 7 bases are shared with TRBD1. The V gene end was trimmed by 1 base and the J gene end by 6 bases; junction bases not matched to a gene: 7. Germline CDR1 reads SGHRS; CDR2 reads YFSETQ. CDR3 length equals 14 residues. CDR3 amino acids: CASSLSQGHGEQYF. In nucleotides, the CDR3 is TGCGCCAGCAGCTTGTCACAGGGGCACGGCGAGCAGTACTTC.

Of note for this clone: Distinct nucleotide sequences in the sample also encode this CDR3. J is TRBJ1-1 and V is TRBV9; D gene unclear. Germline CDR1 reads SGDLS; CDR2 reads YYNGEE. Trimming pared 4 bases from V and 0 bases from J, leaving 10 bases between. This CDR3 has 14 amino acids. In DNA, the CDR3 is TGTGCCAGCAGCCCGGGAGTCATGAACACTGAAGCTTTCTTT. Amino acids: CASSPGVMNTEAFF. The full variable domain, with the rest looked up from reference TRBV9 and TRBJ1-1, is DSGVTQTPKHLITATGQRVTLRCSPRSGDLSVYWYQQSLDQGLQFLIQYYNGEERAKGNILERFSAQQFPDLHSELNLSSLELGDSALYFCASSPGVMNTEAFFGQGTRLTVV.

The CDR3 loop is CASSYSRNQPQHF. CDR3 coding DNA: TGTGCCAGCAGTTACAGCCGGAATCAGCCCCAGCATTTT. The J gene is TRBJ1-5, the V gene TRBV27, with D unresolved. V gave up 4 bases and J gave up 4 bases, with 8 bases separating them. CDR1 MNHEY and CDR2 SMNVEV come from the germline V gene (reference sequence). The CDR3 is 13 amino acids.

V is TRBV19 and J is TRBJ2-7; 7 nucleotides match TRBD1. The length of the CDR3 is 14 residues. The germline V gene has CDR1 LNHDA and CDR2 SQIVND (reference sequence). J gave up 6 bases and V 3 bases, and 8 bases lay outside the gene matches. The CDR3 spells CASSIRGQLGEQYF. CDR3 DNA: TGTGCCAGTAGTATCCGGGGACAGTTAGGCGAGCAGTACTTC.

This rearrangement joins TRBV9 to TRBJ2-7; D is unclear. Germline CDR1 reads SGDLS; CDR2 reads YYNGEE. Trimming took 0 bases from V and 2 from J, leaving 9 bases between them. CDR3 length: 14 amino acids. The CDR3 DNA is TGTGCCAGCAGCGTAGGAGTAGAAGCCTACGAGCAGTACTTC. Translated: CASSVGVEAYEQYF.

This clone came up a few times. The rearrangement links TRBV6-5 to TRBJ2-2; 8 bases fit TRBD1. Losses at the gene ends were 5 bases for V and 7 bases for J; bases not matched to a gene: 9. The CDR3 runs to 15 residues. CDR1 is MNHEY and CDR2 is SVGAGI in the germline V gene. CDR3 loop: CASSPDRGIGGELFF. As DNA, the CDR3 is TGTGCCAGCAGTCCCGACAGGGGAATTGGCGGGGAGCTGTTTTTT.

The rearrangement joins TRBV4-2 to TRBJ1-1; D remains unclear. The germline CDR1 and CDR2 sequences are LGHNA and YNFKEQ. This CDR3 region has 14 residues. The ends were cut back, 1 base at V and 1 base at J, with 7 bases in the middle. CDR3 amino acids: CASSQGSSNTEAFF. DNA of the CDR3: TGTGCCAGCAGCCAAGGCAGTTCGAACACTGAAGCTTTCTTT.

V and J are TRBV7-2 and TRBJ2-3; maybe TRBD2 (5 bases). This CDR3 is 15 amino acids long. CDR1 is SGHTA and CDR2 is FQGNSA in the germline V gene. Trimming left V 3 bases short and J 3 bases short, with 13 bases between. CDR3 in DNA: TGTGCCAGCAGCTTCCGACGGGGTTGGACAGATACGCAGTATTTT. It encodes CASSFRRGWTDTQYF. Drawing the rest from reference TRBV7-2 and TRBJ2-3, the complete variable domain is GAGVSQSPSNKVTEKGKDVELRCDPISGHTALYWYRQSLGQGLEFLIYFQGNSAPDKSGLPSDRFSAERTGGSVSTLTIQRTQQEDSAVYLCASSFRRGWTDTQYFGPGTRLTVL.

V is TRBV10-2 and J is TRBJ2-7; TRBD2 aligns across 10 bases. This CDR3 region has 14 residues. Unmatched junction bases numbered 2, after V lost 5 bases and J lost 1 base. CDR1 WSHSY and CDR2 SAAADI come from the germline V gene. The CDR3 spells CASSTSGDSYEQYF. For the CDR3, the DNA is TGCGCCAGCAGTACTAGCGGGGATTCCTACGAGCAGTACTTC.

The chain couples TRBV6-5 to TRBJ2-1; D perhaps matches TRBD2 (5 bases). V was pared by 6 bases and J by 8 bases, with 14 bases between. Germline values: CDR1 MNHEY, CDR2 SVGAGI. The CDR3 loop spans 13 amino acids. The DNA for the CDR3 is TGTGCCAGCAGCTCCACGGACTCGGATGAGCAGTTCTTC. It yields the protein CASSSTDSDEQFF.

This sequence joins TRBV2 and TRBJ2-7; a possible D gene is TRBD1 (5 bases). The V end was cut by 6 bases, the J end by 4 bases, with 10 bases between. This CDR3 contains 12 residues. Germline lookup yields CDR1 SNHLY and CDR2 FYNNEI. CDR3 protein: CASSSTAYEQYF. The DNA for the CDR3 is TGTGCCAGCAGCTCGACAGCTTACGAGCAGTACTTC. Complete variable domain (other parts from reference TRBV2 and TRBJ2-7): EPEVTQTPSHQVTQMGQEVILRCVPISNHLYFYWYRQILGQKVEFLVSFYNNEISEKSEIFDDQFSVERPDGSNFTLKIRSTKLEDSAMYFCASSSTAYEQYFGPGTRLTVT.

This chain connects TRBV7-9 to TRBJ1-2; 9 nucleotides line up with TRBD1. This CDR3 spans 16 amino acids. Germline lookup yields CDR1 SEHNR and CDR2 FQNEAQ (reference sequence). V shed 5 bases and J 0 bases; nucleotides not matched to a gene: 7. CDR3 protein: CASSPAGTGSNYGYTF. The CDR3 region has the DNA TGTGCCAGCAGCCCCGCGGGGACAGGGTCTAACTATGGCTACACCTTC. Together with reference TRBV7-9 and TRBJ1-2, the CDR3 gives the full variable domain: DTGVSQNPRHKITKRGQNVTFRCDPISEHNRLYWYRQTLGQGPEFLTYFQNEAQLEKSRLLSDRFSAERPKGSFSTLEIQRTEQGDSAMYLCASSPAGTGSNYGYTFGSGTRLTVV.

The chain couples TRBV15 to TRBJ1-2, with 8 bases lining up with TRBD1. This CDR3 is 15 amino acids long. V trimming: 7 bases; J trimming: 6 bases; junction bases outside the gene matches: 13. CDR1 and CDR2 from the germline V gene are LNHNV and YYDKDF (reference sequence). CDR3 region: CATTNPRQGTDGYTF. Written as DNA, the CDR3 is TGTGCCACCACCAACCCCAGACAGGGGACGGATGGCTACACCTTC.

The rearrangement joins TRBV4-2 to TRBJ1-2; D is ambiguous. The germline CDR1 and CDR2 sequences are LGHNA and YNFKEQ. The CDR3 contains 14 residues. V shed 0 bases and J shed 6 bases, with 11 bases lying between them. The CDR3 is CASSQDGSFNGYTF. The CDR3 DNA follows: TGTGCCAGCAGCCAAGATGGCAGTTTCAATGGCTACACCTTC.